Listed below are T cell receptor beta chains from one sample, sequenced in a study of blood T cell repertoires in COVID-19. TCRdb's table, derived via immunoSEQ multiplex PCR, lists solely in-frame clones and lacks some. The sample holds about 270,000 clones, 85% to 90% seen once. The sequenced sample consisted of peripheral blood. The receptors shown here come from a young woman with COVID-19, enrolled during active disease. The CDR3 runs from the conserved cysteine through the conserved F or W. Each record gives: V gene, clone size, J gene, D gene, CDR3 DNA, CDR3 protein. A D gene is named only where the DNA matches it firmly. Not all rows give a size; the values are once, few, many and, for expanded clones, a class.

TRBV5-1	-	TRBJ2-5	TRBD1	TGCGCCAGCAGCCAGGACACAGGGGGCCGCGCGACCCAGTACTTC	CASSQDTGGRATQYF
TRBV4-1	once	TRBJ1-3	TRBD1	TGCGCCAGCAGCACACGACAGGGGGACTCTGGAAACACCATATATTTT	CASSTRQGDSGNTIYF
TRBV27	-	TRBJ2-7	-	TGTGCCAGCAGTTTGGGGGGGAGACAGGCCTACGAGCAGTACTTC	CASSLGGRQAYEQYF
TRBV6-4	-	TRBJ1-2	TRBD1	TGTGCCAGCAGTGACTCGGCAGGGGGCATAGTCTATGGCTACACCTTC	CASSDSAGGIVYGYTF
TRBV2	few	TRBJ2-3	TRBD2	TGTGCCAGCAGGGTGACTAGCGGCACAGATACGCAGTATTTT	CASRVTSGTDTQYF
TRBV7-9	-	TRBJ2-3	TRBD2	TGTGCCAGCAGCTTAGGTAGCGGGGGGGCTTCAGATACGCAGTATTTT	CASSLGSGGASDTQYF
TRBV2	once	TRBJ2-5	TRBD2	TGTGCCAGCAGCCTCGGACTAGCGGGGGGGCCCGAGACCCAGTACTTC	CASSLGLAGGPETQYF
TRBV28	-	TRBJ1-3	-	TGTGCCAGCAGTTCCTACAGGGAGATCGCTGGAAACACCATATATTTT	CASSSYREIAGNTIYF
TRBV12-3/TRBV12-4	once	TRBJ1-1	TRBD1	TGTGCCAGCAGTTCACAGGGGGCTAATGAAGCTTTCTTT	CASSSQGANEAFF
TRBV9	-	TRBJ2-5	-	TGTGCCAGCAGCGTAGGGGTTAGCGGTAATCACCAAGAGACCCAGTACTTC	CASSVGVSGNHQETQYF
TRBV14	medium-sized	TRBJ2-7	TRBD1	TGTGCCAGCAGCCAAGATTTGTCCGTAGGGGGCATGGGTTTGAGGCCGTGGCAAAAATACGAGCAGTACTTC	CASSQDLSVGGMGLRPWQKYEQYF
TRBV2	-	TRBJ2-1	TRBD2	TGTGCCAGCAGTGAAATGAGACTAGCTGAGGGCCTAATGATGGGTAGGCAGTTCTTC	CASSEMRLAEGLMMGRQFF
TRBV3-1/TRBV3-2	once	TRBJ1-2	TRBD1	TGTGCCAGCACCCAGGACAGGGGGCTCTATGGCTACACCTTC	CASTQDRGLYGYTF
TRBV12-5	-	TRBJ1-1	-	TGTGCTAGTGGTTATGAGGGCACTGAAGCTTTCTTT	CASGYEGTEAFF
TRBV7-9	-	TRBJ2-7	TRBD2	TGTGCCAGCAGCTTAAGCCGGGGGGGCTCCTACGAGCAGTACTTC	CASSLSRGGSYEQYF
TRBV11-2	-	TRBJ2-7	TRBD2	TGTGCCAGCAGCTTAGCTAGCGGGGGGAACTACGAGCAGTACTTC	CASSLASGGNYEQYF
TRBV4-1	once	TRBJ1-2	TRBD1	TGCGCCAGCAGCCAAGTAGGGGGCAGCTATGGCTACACCTTC	CASSQVGGSYGYTF
TRBV10-2	-	TRBJ1-2	-	TGCGCCAGCAGTGCGTCAACCGGACAGTATTTCTATGGCTACACCTTC	CASSASTGQYFYGYTF
TRBV10-1	-	TRBJ2-7	-	TGCGCCTCCTCGGCGGGGTTGGCGCAGTACTTC	CASSAGLAQYF
TRBV11-3	-	TRBJ2-2	TRBD2	TGTGCCAGCAGCTCGTATAGCCTAGCGGGGATTAACACCGGGGAGCTGTTTTTT	CASSSYSLAGINTGELFF
TRBV24-1	-	TRBJ1-2	-	TGTGCCACCAGTGCCTTGGGAACTTCCGGGGACTATGGCTACACCTTC	CATSALGTSGDYGYTF
TRBV2	-	TRBJ2-1	-	TGTGCCAGCAGTGAGATTTCGCAGGATGAGCAGTTCTTC	CASSEISQDEQFF
TRBV18	-	TRBJ2-3	-	TGTGCCAGCTCACCACCTTTTGGAGGGGGGGCTTCAGATACGCAGTATTTT	CASSPPFGGGASDTQYF
TRBV27	-	TRBJ1-3	-	TGTGCCAGCAGTTCCCGACTGACTACCTCTGGAAACACCATATATTTT	CASSSRLTTSGNTIYF
TRBV11-2	-	TRBJ2-3	-	TGTGCCAGCAGCTCCTCCATGGCAGGGGGGGATACGCAGTATTTT	CASSSSMAGGDTQYF
TRBV18	-	TRBJ1-4	-	TGTGCCAGCTCCTCCAGGGGTGGATCTAATGAAAAACTGTTTTTT	CASSSRGGSNEKLFF
TRBV2	-	TRBJ2-5	TRBD1	TGTGCCAGGGGACAGGGTGAGACCCAGTACTTC	CARGQGETQYF
TRBV7-9	-	TRBJ2-7	TRBD2	TGTGCCAGCAGCTTAGGGGGACTAGTGATCGAGCAGTACTTC	CASSLGGLVIEQYF
TRBV20-1	-	TRBJ2-7	-	TGCAGTGCTAGCAGGGACTACGAGCAGTACTTC	CSASRDYEQYF
TRBV6-4	-	TRBJ1-6	-	TGTGCCAGCAGTGACTCAAGGACAGCCCCCCATAATTCACCCCTCCACTTT	CASSDSRTAPHNSPLHF
TRBV6-5	-	TRBJ1-2	TRBD1	TGTGCCAGCAGTTACAGGGGGCGCCCAAATGGCTACACCTTC	CASSYRGRPNGYTF
TRBV19	-	TRBJ1-2	TRBD1	TGTGCCAGTAACGGGGGGGGGTCCTCCTGGACAGGACGCCACAAAAACCCCTATGGCTACACCTTC	CASNGGGSSWTGRHKNPYGYTF
TRBV2	-	TRBJ1-4	-	TGTGCCAGCAGCCCCCGACTCTCTTTAAGTGAAAAACTGTTTTTT	CASSPRLSLSEKLFF
TRBV5-1	-	TRBJ1-2	-	TGCGCCAGCAGCTTGGCCGAGCGGCCCTTAGGCTACACCTTC	CASSLAERPLGYTF
TRBV19	once	TRBJ1-1	TRBD1	TGTGCCAGTAGTATGGGGACAGGGGGGAACACTGAAGCTTTCTTT	CASSMGTGGNTEAFF
TRBV10-2	-	TRBJ2-7	TRBD1	TGCGCCAGCAGTGATAACAGGGGTCCCGAGCAGTACTTC	CASSDNRGPEQYF
TRBV27	many	TRBJ2-3	-	TGTGCCAGCAGTTCCCGACACTTCACAGATACGCAGTATTTT	CASSSRHFTDTQYF
TRBV6-6	-	TRBJ2-7	-	TGTGCCAGCAGCCTGATGAGCTCCTACGAGCAGTACTTC	CASSLMSSYEQYF
TRBV19	-	TRBJ1-1	-	TGTGCCAGTAGTATAATGGGGGCGCGCACTGAAGCTTTCTTT	CASSIMGARTEAFF
TRBV7-9	-	TRBJ2-2	-	TGTGCCAGCAGCTTAGTCACAGGCGATCCTGTGAACACCGGGGAGCTGTTTTTT	CASSLVTGDPVNTGELFF
TRBV7-9	-	TRBJ1-1	TRBD1	TGTGCCAGCAGCACCAGGACAGGGGAGGATACTGAAGCTTTCTTT	CASSTRTGEDTEAFF
TRBV28	-	TRBJ1-2	-	TGTGCCAGCAGTTCCGGGTCTAACTATGGCTACACCTTC	CASSSGSNYGYTF
TRBV6-5	-	TRBJ2-3	-	TGTGCCAGCAGTTGCGCGGGTCCGAAGAGGACAGATACGCAGTATTTT	CASSCAGPKRTDTQYF
TRBV7-6	-	TRBJ1-6	-	TGTGCCAGCAGCTTAAGGACTGGACAGTCCCTCAATTCACCCCTCCACTTT	CASSLRTGQSLNSPLHF
TRBV27	-	TRBJ2-7	-	TGTGCCAGCAGTTGGTCAGGGCCCCTCTACGAGCAGTACTTC	CASSWSGPLYEQYF
TRBV19	-	TRBJ1-1	-	TGTGCCACCGAGGGAGGGATGGGCGGCACTGAAGCTTTCTTT	CATEGGMGGTEAFF
TRBV9	-	TRBJ2-7	TRBD1	TGTGCCAGCAGCGTAGGGGACAGGGGGGTGTTCGAGCAGTACTTC	CASSVGDRGVFEQYF
TRBV10-2	-	TRBJ1-4	-	TGCGCCAGCAGTGAGTCGGGAGGTCGGGAAAAACTGTTTTTT	CASSESGGREKLFF
TRBV6-2/TRBV6-3	-	TRBJ2-7	TRBD1	TGTGCCAGCAACCCCTCCCCCGGGACAGGGAGGTATGAGCAGTACTTC	CASNPSPGTGRYEQYF
TRBV18	-	TRBJ1-1	-	TGTGCCAGCTCGCAGCTTGGAGGACCGAACACTGAAGCTTTCTTT	CASSQLGGPNTEAFF
TRBV27	-	TRBJ1-4	TRBD1	TGTGCCAGCAGCCCCGACAGGGGTTGGAATGAAAAACTGTTTTTT	CASSPDRGWNEKLFF
TRBV28	-	TRBJ2-3	-	TGTGCCAGCAGTTTACTAGACACAGATACGCAGTATTTT	CASSLLDTDTQYF
TRBV18	-	TRBJ1-1	-	TGTGCCAGCTCACCGCTCGGGACATGGGGGACTGAAGCTTTCTTT	CASSPLGTWGTEAFF
TRBV28	-	TRBJ1-2	-	TGTGCCAGCAGTTTATTATGGGCTTATGGCTACACCTTC	CASSLLWAYGYTF
TRBV5-4	-	TRBJ2-3	-	TGTGCCAGCAGCCAAGGGTTGGGGGCGGATACGCAGTATTTT	CASSQGLGADTQYF